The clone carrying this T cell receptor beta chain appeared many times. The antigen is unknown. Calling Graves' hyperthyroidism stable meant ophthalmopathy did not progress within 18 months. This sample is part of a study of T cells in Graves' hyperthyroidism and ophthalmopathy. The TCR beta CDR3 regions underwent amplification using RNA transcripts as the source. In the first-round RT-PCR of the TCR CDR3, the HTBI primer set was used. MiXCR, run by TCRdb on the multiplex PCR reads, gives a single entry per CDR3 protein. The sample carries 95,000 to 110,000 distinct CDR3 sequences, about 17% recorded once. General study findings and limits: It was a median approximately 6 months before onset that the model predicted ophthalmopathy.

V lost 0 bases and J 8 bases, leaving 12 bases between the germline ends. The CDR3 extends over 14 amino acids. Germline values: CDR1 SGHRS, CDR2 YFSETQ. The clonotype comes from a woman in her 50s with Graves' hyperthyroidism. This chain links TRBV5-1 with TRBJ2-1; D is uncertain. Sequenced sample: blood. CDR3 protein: CASSLDLGRDEQFF. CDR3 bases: TGCGCCAGCAGCTTGGATTTGGGTCGTGATGAGCAGTTCTTC.